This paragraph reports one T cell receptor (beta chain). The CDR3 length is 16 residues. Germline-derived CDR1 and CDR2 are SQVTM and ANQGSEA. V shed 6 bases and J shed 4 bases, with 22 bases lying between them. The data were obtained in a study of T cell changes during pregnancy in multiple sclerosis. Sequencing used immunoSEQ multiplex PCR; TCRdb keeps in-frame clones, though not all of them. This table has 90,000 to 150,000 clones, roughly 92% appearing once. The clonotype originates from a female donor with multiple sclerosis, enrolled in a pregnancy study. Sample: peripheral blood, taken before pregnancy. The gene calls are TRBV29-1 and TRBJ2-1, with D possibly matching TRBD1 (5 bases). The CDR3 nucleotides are TGCAGCGTGGACCCACCAGGGCAGAAAGCTTACAATGAGCAGTTCTTC. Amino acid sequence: CSVDPPGQKAYNEQFF.